Following are 12 T cell receptor beta chains from one sample sequenced in a study of T cells in Graves' hyperthyroidism and ophthalmopathy (dated by TCRdb to about 2019). The library came from multiplex PCR. Sequencing relied on an Illumina HiSeq 2000. Amplification of TCR beta CDR3 regions was carried out from RNA transcripts. The TCR CDR3 was subjected to a first round of RT-PCR using the HTBI primer set and the Qiagen OneStep RT-PCR kit. In-frame beta chains were kept once TCRdb had trimmed the public reads at Q25 with fastp and called clones with MiXCR. Every distinct CDR3 protein forms one entry, paired with its most common genes and DNA. This sample holds more than 350,000 distinct CDR3 sequences; approximately 14% were observed only once. Of the sample, roughly 19% is held by the ten largest clones. The sequencing sample was made of blood. Receptors were obtained from a woman aged 55-75 years with Graves' ophthalmopathy.

At least ten counts were recorded for this clonotype. This chain links TRBV7-8 with TRBJ2-1; the match to TRBD2 covers 9 bases. The germline V gene encodes CDR1 SGHVS and CDR2 FQNEAQ. The length of the CDR3 is 16 residues. V lost 1 base and J lost 2; bases outside the gene matches: 3. CDR3 bases: TGTGCCAGCAGCTTAGAGCCTAGCGGGACCTACAATGAGCAGTTCTTC. Its protein product is CASSLEPSGTYNEQFF.

This clonotype was seen ten or more times. This chain uses TRBV20-1 with TRBJ2-7; TRBD1 is a possible D gene (7 bases). Germline CDR1 DFQATT, CDR2 SNEGSKA (reference sequence). Trimming took off 3 bases at V and 4 bases at J, with 19 bases between the two ends. The CDR3 sequence is 15 residues long. CDR3 in amino acids: CSARRGGGLLYEQYF. DNA of the CDR3: TGCAGTGCTAGGAGAGGAGGGGGCTTATTGTACGAGCAGTACTTC.

This clonotype has ten or more counts. The chain employs TRBV11-2 and TRBJ2-7, with D perhaps assigned TRBD1 or TRBD2 (7 bases each). Germline V gene data show CDR1 as SGHAT and CDR2 as FQNNGV. V lost 5 bases and J lost 4, with 15 bases in between. There are 14 residues in the CDR3. The CDR3 protein is CASSPQGGEYEQYF. CDR3 nucleotide sequence: TGTGCCAGCAGCCCCCAGGGGGGGGAGTACGAGCAGTACTTC.

The rearrangement uses TRBV12-5 and TRBJ2-2; 7 bases align to TRBD1. V dropped 1 base and J dropped 5; count of bases not matched to a gene: 7. The CDR3 runs 16 residues. In germline, CDR1 is LGHNT, CDR2 FRNRAP. CDR3 amino acids: CASGLGRQGTTGELFF. In DNA form, the CDR3 reads TGTGCTAGTGGTTTGGGGAGACAGGGAACAACCGGGGAGCTGTTTTTT.

This clonotype has ten or more counts. This chain links TRBV5-1 with TRBJ2-7; the match to TRBD2 covers 12 bases. The CDR3 loop spans 18 amino acids. Germline V gene lookup returns CDR1 SGHRS and CDR2 YFSETQ. V lost 2 bases and J lost 0; bases outside the gene matches: 9. The CDR3 DNA follows: TGCGCCAGCAGCTTTGGAAAAGGACTAGCGGGAAACTCCTACGAGCAGTACTTC. Its protein product is CASSFGKGLAGNSYEQYF.

The V gene is TRBV20-1, the J gene TRBJ2-3; D not certain. The CDR3 contains 11 residues. V gave up 0 bases and J gave up 7 bases, with 5 bases separating them. Germline CDR1 is DFQATT and CDR2 is SNEGSKA (reference sequence). CDR3 loop: CSARDQYTQYF. Here the CDR3 DNA reads TGCAGTGCTAGAGATCAATATACGCAGTATTTT.

This clonotype was seen at least ten times. The chain joins TRBV7-9 to TRBJ2-1; 11 bases line up with TRBD2. The CDR3 extends over 22 amino acids. Trimming took 0 bases from V and 0 from J; bases not matched to a gene: 16. Germline CDR1 SEHNR, CDR2 FQNEAQ (reference sequence). CDR3 in DNA: TGTGCCAGCAGCTTAGCGTCCCAGAAGGGACTAGCGGCCGCTAGCTCCTACAATGAGCAGTTCTTC. It translates to CASSLASQKGLAAASSYNEQFF.

This clonotype was counted ten times or more. V usage is TRBV28 and J usage is TRBJ2-5, with 8 bases identical to TRBD2. From germline, CDR1 is MDHEN and CDR2 SYDVKM. Trimming cost V 8 bases and J 5 bases; bases outside gene matches: 10. The CDR3 length is 14 residues. The CDR3 sequence: CASQTGGPGETQYF. The CDR3 coding sequence is TGTGCCAGCCAAACGGGAGGGCCGGGGGAGACCCAGTACTTC.

V usage is TRBV20-1 and J usage is TRBJ1-4; the D is unclear. Germline CDR1 and CDR2: DFQATT and SNEGSKA (reference sequence). The V end was cut by 3 bases, the J end by 4 bases, with 9 bases between. The CDR3 runs to 13 residues. The CDR3 spells CSARHQLNEKLFF. In DNA form, the CDR3 reads TGCAGTGCTAGGCATCAACTTAATGAAAAACTGTTTTTT.

In its sample, this clonotype was seen many times. V and J are TRBV5-1 and TRBJ1-1, with D perhaps matching TRBD1 (5 bases). The CDR3 loop spans 13 amino acids. Trimming removed 5 bases at V and 2 bases at J, with 10 bases between. Germline V gene lookup returns CDR1 SGHRS and CDR2 YFSETQ. CDR3 DNA: TGCGCCAGCAGTGTGACAGTAAACACTGAAGCTTTCTTT. It encodes CASSVTVNTEAFF.

This clonotype appeared many times. The chain carries TRBV3-1 and TRBJ1-3, with D maybe TRBD1 (5 bases). CDR1 is LGHDT, CDR2 YNNKEL, per germline (reference sequence). Trimming removed 1 base at V and 2 bases at J, with 9 bases between. The CDR3 runs to 15 residues. The CDR3 nucleotides are TGTGCCAGCAGCCAAGGGTCGGGACCTGGAAACACCATATATTTT. Amino acid sequence: CASSQGSGPGNTIYF.

This clonotype was seen ten or more times. The chain combines TRBV5-6 with TRBJ2-3, with TRBD2 identical over 7 bases. The V gene's germline CDR1 is SGHDT and CDR2 YYEEEE. This CDR3 is 19 amino acids long. The V segment lost 4 bases and the J segment 4 bases; nucleotides outside the gene matches: 21. CDR3 bases: TGTGCCAGCAGCCCACTAACGTCTAGCGGCCTTAGCAGGGCAGATACGCAGTATTTT. It yields the protein CASSPLTSSGLSRADTQYF.